The 15 T cell receptor beta chains below all came from one sample that was sequenced in a study of post-analysis software for immune sequencing data (dated by TCRdb to between 2014 and 2016). What the authors observed across the whole study: Significantly higher frequencies in patients than in controls were found for five or six TRBV segments, including TRBV5-6, TRBV5-1 and TRBV20-1.

These receptors have no identified antigens. The library came from PCR. The listed sequencing device is Illumina HiSeq 2500. Unique molecular identifiers were incorporated into TCR beta cDNA libraries to reduce PCR and sequencing biases. Using fastp at Q25 and MiXCR, TCRdb reprocessed the public reads and kept productive beta chains. CDR3 protein sequences are deduplicated, and each keeps its most common genes and DNA. In all, the sample holds fewer than 900,000 distinct CDR3 sequences, and around 42% of those were seen once. Roughly 4.4% of the sample is in the top ten clones. Specimen: blood. The receptors derive from a girl aged 5-17 years with multiple sclerosis.

The chain is built from TRBV7-6 and TRBJ2-7; D may be TRBD1 or TRBD2 (5 bases each). Trimming shortened V by 0 bases and J by 5 bases, and 11 bases separated the two germline ends. The CDR3 sequence is 14 residues long. CDR1 SGHVS and CDR2 FNYEAQ come from the germline V gene. CDR3: CASSLAGDSNEQYF. The CDR3 nucleotides read TGTGCCAGCAGCTTAGCGGGGGATTCCAACGAGCAGTACTTC.

The rearrangement joins TRBV11-2 to TRBJ2-3; 14 bases align to TRBD2. Looked up from germline, CDR1 is SGHAT and CDR2 is FQNNGV. The J segment lost 8 bases and the V segment lost 5 bases, leaving 12 bases of the junction unmatched. CDR3 length: 17 residues. CDR3 nucleotides: TGTGCCAGCAGCCCCTTAAGACTAGCGGGAGGGCATCGTACGCAGTATTTT. Protein: CASSPLRLAGGHRTQYF.

This clonotype showed up just a few times. The rearrangement joins TRBV5-1 to TRBJ2-3, with 7 positions matching TRBD1. Germline V lookup: CDR1 SGHRS, CDR2 YFSETQ. V dropped 2 bases and J dropped 5; count of bases not matched to a gene: 5. The CDR3 totals 14 residues. Here the CDR3 reads CASSLRTGGDTQYF. The CDR3 DNA is TGCGCCAGCAGCTTACGGACAGGAGGAGATACGCAGTATTTT.

This clonotype has just a few counts. This sequence joins TRBV6-1 and TRBJ1-2, with a possible D match to TRBD1 (6 bases). This CDR3 is 13 amino acids long. Trimming removed 8 bases at V and 8 bases at J, with 18 bases between. CDR1 is MNHNS, CDR2 SASEGT, per germline. DNA of the CDR3: TGTGCCAGCCATACCACAGGGTTTGTGGGCTACACCTTC. It specifies CASHTTGFVGYTF.

This clonotype has just one count. The rearrangement joins TRBV20-1 to TRBJ2-4; TRBD2 aligns across 7 bases. The J call could be wrong; TRBJ2-5 is a better fit for the DNA end. CDR3 size: 13 residues. From germline, CDR1 is DFQATT and CDR2 SNEGSKA (reference sequence). CDR3 nucleotide sequence: TGCAGTGCTCCCGGGGGGATCCAAGAGACCCAGTACTTC. This codes for CSAPGGIQETQYF.

The chain is built from TRBV27 and TRBJ2-5; 8 bases align to TRBD2. The ends lost 5 bases at V and 5 bases at J; junction bases unmatched: 10. Germline V gene sequence: CDR1 MNHEY, CDR2 SMNVEV (reference sequence). The CDR3 has 15 residues. CDR3 sequence (DNA): TGTGCCAGCAGTCCCGGGACTAGTGGATGGGAGACCCAGTACTTC. The encoded protein is CASSPGTSGWETQYF.

This chain connects TRBV6-6 to TRBJ2-7; D is ambiguous. V was cut by 6 bases and J by 1 base, with 10 bases left in between. The germline gives CDR1 MNHNY, CDR2 SVGAGI (reference sequence). The CDR3 is 13 amino acids. CDR3 DNA: TGTGCCAGCAGCTCAGTGGTGTCCTACGAGCAGTACTTC. It codes for CASSSVVSYEQYF.

Ten or more counts support this clonotype. For the CDR3, the DNA is TGCGCCAGCAGCCTTACCGCTAGAAGTGAGCAGTACTTC. Its translation: CASSLTARSEQYF. The V gene is TRBV4-3, the J gene TRBJ2-7; D uncertain. Germline loops: CDR1 LGHNA, CDR2 YSLEER. V was shortened by 4 bases and J by 7 bases, with 14 bases between the two germline ends. The CDR3 consists of 13 residues.

Here the CDR3 DNA reads TGTGCCAGCAGTCCAGGGACAGACGAAGCTTTCTTT. It encodes CASSPGTDEAFF. This sequence joins TRBV12-3 or TRBV12-4 and TRBJ1-1, with 7 bases that match TRBD1. Trimming removed 5 bases from V and 8 bases from J; junction bases left unmatched: 5. The CDR3 length is 12 residues.

This clonotype showed up just a few times. The chain has TRBV18 and TRBJ2-4; a weak D match, TRBD2 (6 bases). Gene TRBJ2-7 matches the end of the DNA better, so the J call may be wrong. Germline V lookup: CDR1 KGHSH, CDR2 LQKENI. This CDR3 is 14 amino acids long. This chain's CDR3 is CASSPQASVDEQYF. CDR3 DNA sequence: TGTGCCAGCTCACCACAGGCTAGCGTAGACGAGCAGTACTTC.

This chain uses TRBV20-1 with TRBJ2-1; D is unresolved. The length of the CDR3 is 11 residues. CDR1 is DFQATT, CDR2 SNEGSKA, per germline (reference sequence). Trimming left V 5 bases short and J 6 bases short, with 8 bases between. The CDR3 sequence is CSAVYRNEQFF. CDR3 nucleotides: TGCAGTGCTGTCTACCGCAATGAGCAGTTCTTC.

The V and J genes are TRBV12-3 or TRBV12-4 and TRBJ2-3; 9 bases are shared with TRBD2. The CDR3 contains 17 residues. Unmatched junction bases numbered 8, after V lost 2 bases and J lost 2 bases. The CDR3 loop reads CASSLRSGTSLTDTQYF. CDR3 DNA: TGTGCCAGCAGTTTAAGGTCCGGGACTAGCCTCACAGATACGCAGTATTTT.

This clonotype was observed a single time. The V and J genes are TRBV7-2 and TRBJ2-7; D might be TRBD1 (6 bases). This CDR3 is built from 13 residues. V was cut by 2 bases and J by 9 bases, with 14 bases left in between. Per germline, CDR1 SGHTA and CDR2 FQGNSA. The CDR3 is CASSLYREGTQYF. The CDR3 coding sequence is TGTGCCAGCAGCTTATACAGGGAAGGAACGCAGTACTTC.

J is TRBJ2-1 and V is TRBV5-1; TRBD2 agrees at 9 bases. This CDR3 has 15 residues. Germline CDR1 reads SGHRS; CDR2 reads YFSETQ. Germline trimming cut 0 bases from V and 5 bases from J; bases unmatched to any gene: 3. CDR3 loop: CASSLVSGSHNEQFF. Here the CDR3 DNA reads TGCGCCAGCAGCTTGGTTAGCGGGAGCCACAATGAGCAGTTCTTC. Drawing the rest from reference TRBV5-1 and TRBJ2-1, the complete variable domain is KAGVTQTPRYLIKTRGQQVTLSCSPISGHRSVSWYQQTPGQGLQFLFEYFSETQRNKGNFPGRFSGRQFSNSRSEMNVSTLELGDSALYLCASSLVSGSHNEQFFGPGTRLTVL.

The V call is TRBV9, the J call TRBJ2-7; no definite D call. V dropped 0 bases and J dropped 3 bases, with 7 bases sitting between them. Germline lookup yields CDR1 SGDLS and CDR2 YYNGEE. The CDR3 extends over 13 amino acids. CDR3 residues: CASSVGPFYEQYF. The CDR3 DNA is TGTGCCAGCAGCGTAGGCCCCTTCTACGAGCAGTACTTC.